This TCR beta chain stems from a study of OX40 agonist ivuxolimab in advanced cancers. Study context: Ivuxolimab was administered intravenously to patients at 0.01 to 10 mg/kg every 2 weeks.

The CDR3 covers 14 residues. From germline, CDR1 is SGHAT and CDR2 FQNNGV. V was cut by 1 base and J by 0 bases, with 6 bases left in between. The method was immunoSEQ multiplex PCR; TCRdb's version includes in-frame clones alone and lacks a portion of them. The data hold about 46,000 clones, with approximately 91% observed a single time. This TCR was recovered from an adult with an advanced solid tumor such as melanoma, head and neck, liver or kidney cancer. V and J are TRBV11-2 and TRBJ2-5, with a weak D call TRBD2 (5 bases). The sequencing used CD4+ or CD8+ T cells sorted from blood, collected in a trial of the OX40 agonist ivuxolimab. The CDR3 region is CASSLGGDQETQYF. The DNA of the CDR3 is TGTGCCAGCAGCTTAGGGGGAGACCAAGAGACCCAGTACTTC.